The 23 T cell receptor beta chains below were found in one sample sequenced in a study of cytomegalovirus exposure and HLA in healthy donors. The PCR ran on 60 Vbeta and 13 Jbeta primers. TCRdb keeps only in-frame clones here, not all; method: immunoSEQ multiplex PCR. The sample records roughly 150,000 clones, approximately 76% being singletons. Input material: PBMCs. These receptors all stem from a woman between 18 and 29 years old in good health and CMV-seropositive.

The chain uses TRBV25-1 and TRBJ1-6, with unresolved D. The germline V and J ends were trimmed by 8 bases and 14 bases, with 13 bases remaining between them. Germline CDR1 MGHDK, CDR2 SYGVNS. CDR3 size: 11 residues. CDR3 loop: CASQTASTLHF. The DNA for the CDR3 is TGTGCCAGCCAAACAGCCTCCACCCTCCACTTT. Full variable domain (remainder filled in from reference TRBV25-1 and TRBJ1-6): EADIYQTPRYLVIGTGKKITLECSQTMGHDKMYWYQQDPGMELHLIHYSYGVNSTEKGDLSSESTVSRIRTEHFPLTLESARPSHTSQYLCASQTASTLHFGNGTRLTVT.

The chain has TRBV5-4 and TRBJ2-1, with 11 bases that match TRBD2. The CDR3 sequence is 15 residues long. Germline values: CDR1 SGHNT, CDR2 YYREEE (reference sequence). Germline trimming cut 4 bases from V and 7 bases from J; bases unmatched to any gene: 7. In nucleotides, the CDR3 is TGTGCCAGCAGCAAACCGACTAGCGGGGTAAATGAGCAGTTCTTC. Amino acids: CASSKPTSGVNEQFF. The whole variable domain, remainder taken from reference TRBV5-4 and TRBJ2-1, is ETGVTQSPTHLIKTRGQQVTLRCSSQSGHNTVSWYQQALGQGPQFIFQYYREEENGRGNFPPRFSGLQFPNYSSELNVNALELDDSALYLCASSKPTSGVNEQFFGPGTRLTVL.

This clone turned up a few times. V and J are TRBV19 and TRBJ2-1; 9 nucleotides line up with TRBD1. Germline-derived CDR1 and CDR2 are LNHDA and SQIVND (reference sequence). Losses at the gene ends were 5 bases for V and 1 base for J; bases not matched to a gene: 9. This CDR3 comprises 17 residues. CDR3 amino acids: CASSRTGATSSYNEQFF. CDR3 nucleotides: TGTGCCAGTAGTCGGACAGGGGCTACCTCTTCCTACAATGAGCAGTTCTTC.

The V call is TRBV6-4, the J call TRBJ2-1; the match to TRBD1 covers 8 bases. Germline assignment: CDR1 MRHNA and CDR2 SNTAGT. V lost 3 bases, J lost 12 bases, and 10 bases stayed unmatched. CDR3 length equals 14 residues. The CDR3 DNA is TGTGCCAGCAGTGATGGGGCAGGGGGCACTGGGCAGTTCTTC. It is translated as CASSDGAGGTGQFF.

The chain employs TRBV30 and TRBJ2-7; maybe TRBD1 (6 bases). Germline V lookup: CDR1 GTSNPN, CDR2 SVGIG (reference sequence). The CDR3 covers 15 residues. Trimming stripped 3 bases from V and 1 base from J, with 16 bases between. The CDR3 reads CAWRAGQSWSYEQYF. The DNA of the CDR3 is TGTGCCTGGAGGGCAGGACAGTCCTGGTCCTACGAGCAGTACTTC.

The chain combines TRBV25-1 with TRBJ2-5; D perhaps matches TRBD2 (6 bases). The V end was cut by 5 bases, the J end by 3 bases, with 10 bases between. The CDR3 spans 13 residues. The V gene's germline CDR1 is MGHDK and CDR2 SYGVNS. CDR3 nucleotides: TGTGCCAGCAGTAAGGGACTTGAAGAGACCCAGTACTTC. This codes for CASSKGLEETQYF.

This sequence joins TRBV19 and TRBJ1-2, with 8 bases identical to TRBD1. The trim removed 5 bases at V and 6 bases at J, leaving 11 bases unmatched. The CDR3 has 15 residues. Germline CDR1 and CDR2: LNHDA and SQIVND (reference sequence). The CDR3 nucleotides read TGTGCCAGTAGTCCGACAGGGGTGATTTGGAATGGCTACACCTTC. Its protein is CASSPTGVIWNGYTF.

In this sample, this clone turned up a few times. At one of its ends the junction is not consistent with the germline gene, which may arise from a read error. This same CDR3 is encoded by further DNA sequences in the sample. The chain links TRBV7-9 to TRBJ2-7; possibly TRBD2 for D (6 bases). The germline V gene encodes CDR1 SEHNR and CDR2 FQNEAQ (reference sequence). The CDR3 loop spans 11 amino acids. In nucleotides, the CDR3 is TGTTCCAGCAGCTTAGGAGGGGAGCAGTACTTC. Its protein product is CSSSLGGEQYF. Complete variable domain (other parts from reference TRBV7-9 and TRBJ2-7): DTGVSQNPRHKITKRGQNVTFRCDPISEHNRLYWYRQTLGQGPEFLTYFQNEAQLEKSRLLSDRFSAERPKGSFSTLEIQRTEQGDSAMYLCSSSLGGEQYFGPGTRLTVT.

This clone was observed a handful of times. This rearrangement joins TRBV2 to TRBJ2-4, with D possibly being TRBD1 (6 bases). Germline V gene data show CDR1 as SNHLY and CDR2 as FYNNEI. Trimming removed 0 bases from V and 0 bases from J, with 15 bases in between. The CDR3 is made up of 18 amino acids. The CDR3 spells CASSEAGQTYLAKNIQYF. CDR3 sequence (DNA): TGTGCCAGCAGTGAAGCTGGACAGACCTATCTAGCCAAAAACATTCAGTACTTC.

This chain connects TRBV5-1 to TRBJ1-5; tentative D call: TRBD1 (5 bases). This CDR3 region has 14 residues. Germline V lookup: CDR1 SGHRS, CDR2 YFSETQ. V dropped 4 bases and J dropped 3 bases, with 11 bases sitting between them. The CDR3 protein is CASSLAGVNQPQHF. The CDR3 DNA follows: TGCGCCAGCAGCCTCGCGGGGGTCAATCAGCCCCAGCATTTT.

CDR3 nucleotide sequence: TGTGCCAGCAGTGCCGCCGGGACAGTCGCTAACTATGGCTACACCTTC. Translated, it gives CASSAAGTVANYGYTF. This chain uses TRBV6-1 with TRBJ1-2, with 7 bases lining up with TRBD1. The CDR3 runs to 16 residues. With 4 bases clipped from V and 0 bases from J, the junction kept 8 bases outside the gene matches. The germline V gene encodes CDR1 MNHNS and CDR2 SASEGT.

This clone has only a few counts. V usage is TRBV28 and J usage is TRBJ1-1; D is ambiguous. Germline CDR1 reads MDHEN; CDR2 reads SYDVKM. The CDR3 runs to 17 residues. The V end lost 5 bases, the J end lost 4 bases, and 23 bases lay between the germline ends. The CDR3 protein is CASSIGPGKPRSTEAFF. The CDR3 region has the DNA TGTGCCAGCAGTATCGGACCGGGGAAACCCCGGTCCACTGAAGCTTTCTTT.

CDR3 in amino acids: CATRAGRETQYF. The CDR3 nucleotides are TGTGCCACCAGGGCAGGGCGAGAGACCCAGTACTTC. This sequence joins TRBV2 and TRBJ2-5, with D possibly TRBD1 on 5 matching bases. Trimming shortened V by 10 bases and J by 4 bases, and 13 bases separated the two germline ends. The CDR3 length is 12 residues. From germline, CDR1 is SNHLY and CDR2 FYNNEI.

Worth noting for this clone: The sample has other DNA sequences that encode this CDR3 too. The CDR3 sequence: CASSVGTASSYEQYF. The CDR3, as DNA: TGTGCCAGCAGCGTGGGGACAGCGAGCTCCTACGAGCAGTACTTC. The chain has TRBV9 and TRBJ2-7, with 7 bases identical to TRBD1. Germline CDR1 and CDR2: SGDLS and YYNGEE. The trim removed 2 bases at V and 0 bases at J, leaving 5 bases unmatched. The CDR3 loop spans 15 amino acids.

J is TRBJ1-1 and V is TRBV21-1; the table's D gene call, TRBD1, was not cross checked with the DNA. TRBV21-1 is noted as a pseudogene. The CDR3 runs to 18 residues. The CDR3 DNA reads TGTGCCAGCAGCAAAGCTCGGGACATTCAGACTGGGAACACTGAAGCTTTCTTT. Residues: CASSKARDIQTGNTEAFF.

This chain connects TRBV7-3 to TRBJ2-2; TRBD2 aligns across 7 bases. The J segment lost 6 bases and the V segment lost 5 bases, leaving 0 bases of the junction unmatched. There are 12 residues in the CDR3. In germline, CDR1 is SGHTA, CDR2 FQGTGA. CDR3 loop: CASSRGAGELFF. The CDR3, as DNA: TGTGCCAGCAGCCGGGGGGCCGGGGAGCTGTTTTTT.

The rearrangement joins TRBV28 to TRBJ2-7; TRBD1 aligns across 9 bases. Germline CDR1 and CDR2: MDHEN and SYDVKM. The CDR3 spans 14 residues. V gave up 6 bases and J gave up 5 bases; unmatched junction bases: 8. CDR3 DNA: TGTGCCAGCAGCCGGGACAGGGTCCCCAACGAGCAGTACTTC. This sequence encodes CASSRDRVPNEQYF.

The chain joins TRBV25-1 to TRBJ2-5; 13 bases match TRBD2. V shed 2 bases, J shed 1 base, and the junction held 4 bases outside the gene matches. Per the germline V gene, CDR1 is MGHDK and CDR2 is SYGVNS. This CDR3 contains 17 residues. Here the CDR3 reads CASSEMGLAGTQETQYF. Written as DNA, the CDR3 is TGTGCCAGCAGTGAAATGGGACTAGCGGGGACCCAAGAGACCCAGTACTTC.

This chain connects TRBV7-2 to TRBJ1-5; possibly TRBD1 for D (6 bases). The CDR3 spans 15 residues. Germline V gene lookup returns CDR1 SGHTA and CDR2 FQGNSA. Between the trimmed V and J ends, which lost 1 base and 7 bases, there was a span of 14 bases. CDR3 sequence (DNA): TGTGCCAGCAGCTTAGGCGTAGGGGGGGCCCAGCCCCAGCATTTT. Its translation: CASSLGVGGAQPQHF.

The CDR3, as DNA: TGTGCCAGCAGTTACTCGAGGGCAGGGGGCTACGAGCAGTACTTC. Its protein product is CASSYSRAGGYEQYF. The J gene is TRBJ2-7, the V gene TRBV6-5, with 7 bases that match TRBD1. The CDR3 runs 15 residues. CDR1 and CDR2 (germline): MNHEY, SVGAGI. J gave up 3 bases and V 0 bases, and 5 bases lay outside the gene matches.

The chain links TRBV7-2 to TRBJ2-3; the D is unclear. This CDR3 has 17 amino acids. Between the trimmed V and J ends, which lost 0 bases and 4 bases, there was a span of 17 bases. Germline V gene lookup returns CDR1 SGHTA and CDR2 FQGNSA. CDR3 residues: CASSLAGILQTPDTQYF. CDR3 DNA: TGTGCCAGCAGCTTAGCGGGCATTCTACAAACCCCAGATACGCAGTATTTT.

This sequence joins TRBV27 and TRBJ1-1, with no clear D. Trimming removed 3 bases at V and 1 base at J, with 12 bases between. In germline, CDR1 is MNHEY, CDR2 SMNVEV (reference sequence). The CDR3 has 15 residues. Here the CDR3 reads CASSLYRSPNTEAFF. In nucleotides, the CDR3 is TGTGCCAGCAGTTTGTACAGAAGTCCGAACACTGAAGCTTTCTTT.

V is TRBV4-2 and J is TRBJ1-2, with D tentatively TRBD1 (6 bases). The CDR3 is 15 amino acids. Germline CDR1 reads LGHNA; CDR2 reads YNFKEQ. The germline V and J ends were trimmed by 0 bases and 8 bases, with 16 bases remaining between them. In DNA, the CDR3 is TGTGCCAGCAGCCAAGATCTAGGGGGATCGGGGGGCTACACCTTC. Translation: CASSQDLGGSGGYTF.